These 10 T cell receptor beta chains originate from one sample sequenced in a study of cytomegalovirus exposure and HLA in healthy donors. The PCR ran on 60 Vbeta and 13 Jbeta primers. Profiling relied on immunoSEQ multiplex PCR, and the TCRdb table lists in-frame clones only, not all of them. This sample has some 76,000 clones, with roughly two thirds found just once. Sequencing was done on a sample of PBMCs. These receptors all stem from a man between 60 and 75 years old in good health and CMV-seropositive.

The V call is TRBV19, the J call TRBJ1-4; no firm D call. Trimming shortened V by 6 bases and J by 10 bases, and 12 bases separated the two germline ends. This CDR3 has 12 amino acids. CDR1 and CDR2 from the germline V gene are LNHDA and SQIVND (reference sequence). CDR3 in amino acids: CASSPVGRKLFF. The CDR3 nucleotides read TGTGCCAGTAGCCCGGTGGGGAGAAAACTGTTTTTT.

This sequence joins TRBV5-1 and TRBJ2-7; TRBD2 matches at 11 bases. The CDR3 spans 15 residues. The germline CDR1 and CDR2 sequences are SGHRS and YFSETQ. V lost 3 bases, J lost 2 bases, and 4 bases stayed unmatched. Here the CDR3 DNA reads TGCGCCAGCAGCTCAGCTAGCGGGGGGCCCTACGAGCAGTACTTC. Residues: CASSSASGGPYEQYF.

This clone was seen repeatedly, ten times or more. CDR3: CASTRGTTNEKLFF. The CDR3 coding sequence is TGTGCCAGCACGAGGGGGACAACTAATGAAAAACTGTTTTTT. The genes are TRBV6-1 and TRBJ1-4, with D perhaps TRBD1 (6 bases). Per the germline V gene, CDR1 is MNHNS and CDR2 is SASEGT. The length of the CDR3 is 14 residues. V lost 7 bases and J 0 bases, leaving 9 bases between the germline ends.

This clone has just a few counts. The chain uses TRBV11-2 and TRBJ2-5; no clear D gene. V was trimmed by 5 bases and J by 0 bases, leaving 10 bases between them. The CDR3 runs to 14 residues. Germline assignment: CDR1 SGHAT and CDR2 FQNNGV. CDR3 sequence: CASSRGTYQETQYF. CDR3 nucleotide sequence: TGTGCCAGCAGCAGAGGAACGTACCAAGAGACCCAGTACTTC.

This rearrangement joins TRBV6-4 to TRBJ2-2, with D possibly TRBD1 on 5 matching bases. The CDR3 has 16 amino acids. Germline lookup yields CDR1 MRHNA and CDR2 SNTAGT. The ends were cut back, 4 bases at V and 4 bases at J, with 16 bases in the middle. CDR3 in DNA: TGTGCCAGCAGTGTCCAAACGACAGCGCTCACCGGGGAGCTGTTTTTT. Its protein is CASSVQTTALTGELFF.

CDR3 DNA: TGCGCCAGCAGCTCCAGCGGGGGGGCCTACAATGAGCAGTTCTTC. Translated, it gives CASSSSGGAYNEQFF. This sequence joins TRBV5-1 and TRBJ2-1; 10 bases agree with TRBD2. The CDR3 covers 15 residues. V gave up 3 bases and J gave up 2 bases; unmatched junction bases: 2. Germline V CDR1 and CDR2: SGHRS, YFSETQ.

The CDR3 region is CASSVDIRSTEAFF. As DNA, the CDR3 is TGTGCCAGCAGCGTAGATATTCGGAGCACTGAAGCTTTCTTT. The chain joins TRBV9 to TRBJ1-1, with unresolved D. With 0 bases removed from V and 4 bases from J, the gap between germline ends came to 10 bases. This CDR3 has 14 residues. Germline loops: CDR1 SGDLS, CDR2 YYNGEE.

The gene calls are TRBV6-1 and TRBJ1-1, with 8 bases matching TRBD1. The CDR3 runs 15 residues. Germline V gene sequence: CDR1 MNHNS, CDR2 SASEGT. The V gene end was trimmed by 3 bases and the J gene end by 7 bases; junction bases not matched to a gene: 10. The CDR3 bases are TGTGCCAGCAGTGATAGATTTGGACAGGGAGGTGAAGCTTTCTTT. Translation gives CASSDRFGQGGEAFF.

The chain carries TRBV6-1 and TRBJ2-1, with 10 bases lining up with TRBD2. V gave up 4 bases and J gave up 5 bases; unmatched junction bases: 5. Germline assignment: CDR1 MNHNS and CDR2 SASEGT. This CDR3 has 15 residues. Here the CDR3 DNA reads TGTGCCAGCAGTGTACGGACTAGCGGACACAATGAGCAGTTCTTC. It encodes CASSVRTSGHNEQFF.

The V gene is TRBV19, the J gene TRBJ1-6, with D unresolved. Germline CDR1 and CDR2: LNHDA and SQIVND (reference sequence). The V end lost 0 bases, the J end lost 3 bases, and 9 bases lay between the germline ends. The CDR3 sequence is 16 residues long. CDR3 sequence (DNA): TGTGCCAGTAGTATAGATCTATCTGTCTATAATTCACCCCTCCACTTT. Translation gives CASSIDLSVYNSPLHF.